This paragraph reports one TCR beta chain. Being one base from a much bigger clone, this may be a read error. Starting from 400 to 500 ng of total RNA, TCR beta cDNA was produced with a primer in the constant region. Library construction for TCR beta comprised three nested multiplex PCR rounds performed with slightly modified ARM-PCR. Both of the initial two PCR rounds ran for approximately 11 cycles and employed TRBV1-TRBV30 forward primers alongside a C-beta reverse primer. A single record per CDR3 protein comes from TCRdb applying MiXCR to the multiplex PCR reads. The sample yields under 90,000 distinct CDR3 sequences, around 70% seen once. The data were taken from a study of tumor-infiltrating lymphocytes in primary liver carcinoma. CDR3 length: 19 residues. Germline CDR1 reads GTSNPN; CDR2 reads SVGIG (reference sequence). Extraction of RNA together with DNA used roughly 19-32 mg of unsorted bulk tissue.

V is TRBV30 and J is TRBJ1-1, with TRBD1 matching 7 bases. Sequencing used liver tumor tissue from sampling region 1. This sample's subset: tumor region T1, superior pole. The TCR was taken from a man aged 35 to 55 with primary liver carcinoma and hepatitis B virus infection. CDR3 loop: CDWDPSLWRPDRRNTEAFF. The CDR3 DNA sequence: TGTGACTGGGATCCCTCCTTGTGGAGACCGGACAGGAGGAACACTGAAGCTTTCTTT.